This TCR beta chain was recovered during a study of monozygotic twins with inflammatory bowel disease. Added by template switching were UMIs that each held a 6-nucleotide sample barcode. TCRdb re-called the 5' RACE reads; one entry per CDR3 protein, DNA not given. Its table records 110,000 to 150,000 distinct CDR3 sequences. This CDR3 spans 13 amino acids. Germline assignment: CDR1 SGHNT and CDR2 YYREEE (reference sequence). This sequence originates from a human donor with ulcerative colitis or Crohn's disease, or a healthy co-twin of an affected twin (not recorded which). Sequenced sample: blood. The J gene is TRBJ1-5, the V gene TRBV5-4. The CDR3 sequence is CASSADLNQPQHF.